The source of this TCR beta chain is a study of blood T cell repertoires in COVID-19. At the level of the study: There were acute and convalescent COVID-19 samples, and they came from the United States, Italy and Spain. Sources were T cells, B-cell-depleted T cells, or PBMCs; the material itself was cDNA or gDNA.

Looked up from germline, CDR1 is KGHSH and CDR2 is LQKENI. V dropped 3 bases and J dropped 5; count of bases not matched to a gene: 4. The CDR3 runs 15 residues. Methods used by the authors: Amplification of reference gene primers provided the estimated nucleated cell counts. Sequencing used immunoSEQ multiplex PCR; TCRdb keeps in-frame clones, though not all of them. The DNA was the basis for D and trimming; V, J and clone size are from that table. The sample contains about 160,000 clones, 85% of which appear only once. The sample taken for sequencing was peripheral blood. This clonotype originated in a human donor with acute or convalescent COVID-19. The donor label of this sample is uncertain. The genes are TRBV18 and TRBJ1-2; 12 bases map to TRBD1. The DNA of the CDR3 is TGTGCCAGCTCACCCGGGACAGGGGGCAATTATGGCTACACCTTC. It is translated as CASSPGTGGNYGYTF.